This TCR beta chain emerged from a study of cytomegalovirus exposure and HLA in healthy donors. V gave up 6 bases and J gave up 6 bases; unmatched junction bases: 14. CDR3 length equals 15 residues. Germline V gene data show CDR1 as MNHNS and CDR2 as SASEGT. PCR was performed using 60 Vbeta and 13 Jbeta primers. Profiling relied on immunoSEQ multiplex PCR, and the TCRdb table lists in-frame clones only, not all of them. This table holds fewer than 150,000 clones, over 70% found once. This clone came up once. Its cognate antigen is unknown. Findings and caveats of the study: Indistinguishable V segments such as TRBV6-2 and TRBV6-3 were excluded. A previous analysis found most TCR beta V segments productive roughly 87% or roughly 30% of the time.

V and J are TRBV6-1 and TRBJ2-7; TRBD1 agrees at 7 bases. The sequenced sample was PBMCs. This clonotype was sampled from a woman aged 40 to 50 in good health and CMV-seropositive. This CDR3 is CASSDRGRYFPEQYF. The CDR3, as DNA: TGTGCCAGCAGCGATAGGGGGCGATACTTCCCCGAGCAGTACTTC.